These 29 T cell receptor beta chains were sequenced from one sample in a study of tumor-infiltrating lymphocytes in primary liver carcinoma. Total RNA (around 0.45 ug) served as template for TCR beta cDNA synthesis primed by a constant-region primer. Construction of TCR beta libraries relied on three successive nested multiplex PCR rounds employing slightly modified ARM-PCR. The opening two PCR rounds, 10 cycles each, paired TRBV1-TRBV30 forward primers with a C-beta reverse primer. TCRdb ran MiXCR on the multiplex PCR reads and lists one entry per CDR3 protein. The data contain fewer than 400,000 distinct CDR3 sequences, about 62% of them seen just once; the ten biggest clones take up about 8.4%. Unsorted whole blood yielded the blood RNA, and germline DNA was also extracted. The specimen sequenced was peripheral blood. The receptor source for this set is a man aged 40-49 years with primary liver carcinoma and hepatitis B virus infection.

The J gene is TRBJ2-7, the V gene TRBV11-2; D might be TRBD2 (5 bases). The V and J ends lost 4 bases and 6 bases respectively, with 16 bases between them. CDR3 length: 14 amino acids. Germline lookup yields CDR1 SGHAT and CDR2 FQNNGV. This chain's CDR3 is CASSYQTEAREQYF. For the CDR3, the DNA is TGTGCCAGCAGCTACCAGACGGAGGCCCGCGAGCAGTACTTC. Full variable domain (rest looked up from reference TRBV11-2 and TRBJ2-7): EAGVAQSPRYKIIEKRQSVAFWCNPISGHATLYWYQQILGQGPKLLIQFQNNGVVDDSQLPKDRFSAERLKGVDSTLKIQPAKLEDSAVYLCASSYQTEAREQYFGPGTRLTVT.

The table lists this clonotype with a few counts. The rearrangement uses TRBV12-3 or TRBV12-4 and TRBJ2-5; either TRBD1 or TRBD2 may fit D (5 bases each). The CDR3 loop spans 13 amino acids. Between the trimmed V and J ends, which lost 6 bases and 1 base, there was a span of 9 bases. The DNA of the CDR3 is TGTGCCAGCAGGGGGGACGGCCAAGAGACCCAGTACTTC. It translates to CASRGDGQETQYF.

This clonotype was counted many times. This chain links TRBV11-2 with TRBJ1-1, with D perhaps TRBD1 (5 bases). The germline V gene has CDR1 SGHAT and CDR2 FQNNGV. This CDR3 region has 16 residues. V was trimmed by 5 bases and J by 2 bases, leaving 18 bases between them. This CDR3 reads CASSHLPRGINTEAFF. CDR3 nucleotides: TGTGCCAGCAGCCACTTACCTCGGGGGATTAACACTGAAGCTTTCTTT.

Comments on this clonotype: This could be a read error, since a much larger clone is one nucleotide away. The gene calls are TRBV4-3 and TRBJ2-2; 9 nucleotides match TRBD2. This CDR3 has 19 amino acids. Germline trimming cut 0 bases from V and 4 bases from J; bases unmatched to any gene: 12. In germline, CDR1 is LGHNA, CDR2 YSLEER. For the CDR3, the DNA is TGCGCCAGCAGCCAAGAGCGGGAGGGCCTAAGTGTTGGCACCGGGGAGCTGTTTTTT. Residues: CASSQEREGLSVGTGELFF.

A word on this clonotype: This may come from a read error, since a much larger clone is one base off. The chain is built from TRBV11-2 and TRBJ2-1; no firm D call. The CDR3 has 16 residues. Trimming took off 2 bases at V and 0 bases at J, with 11 bases between the two ends. Looked up from germline, CDR1 is SGHAT and CDR2 is FQNNGV. The CDR3 reads CASSLKERTSYNEQFF. CDR3 bases: TGTGCCAGCAGCTTAAAGGAAAGAACCTCCTACAATGAGCAGTTCTTC.

The genes are TRBV30 and TRBJ2-7; 10 bases are shared with TRBD1. This CDR3 contains 13 residues. Trimming removed 2 bases from V and 4 bases from J; junction bases left unmatched: 2. The germline V gene has CDR1 GTSNPN and CDR2 SVGIG (reference sequence). Here the CDR3 DNA reads TGTGCCTGGAGTAGGGACAGGGGATACGAGCAGTACTTC. This gives the protein CAWSRDRGYEQYF.

In the case of this clonotype: A read error is possible here, since a much larger clone lies one base away. The genes are TRBV4-1 and TRBJ2-3, with 7 bases matching TRBD2. Germline V gene sequence: CDR1 MGHRA, CDR2 YSYEKL. CDR3 size: 15 residues. For the CDR3, the DNA is TGCGCCAGCAGCCAAGATTTGCGGGGGTCAGATACGCATTATTTT. Translation: CASSQDLRGSDTHYF.

This clonotype was picked up one time. It is likely a read error, because the conserved phenylalanine at the end of the CDR3 is missing. CDR3 protein: CASSLSTGSNPPLHL. CDR3 bases: TGTGCCAGCAGCTTATCGACGGGATCCAATCCACCCCTCCACCTT. J is TRBJ1-6 and V is TRBV11-1; unclear D gene. This CDR3 region has 15 residues. Looked up from germline, CDR1 is SGHAT and CDR2 is FQDESV (reference sequence). V was shortened by 2 bases and J by 11 bases, with 16 bases between the two germline ends.

This clonotype was picked up one time. At one end, the junction sequence differs from germline, possibly due to a read error. V and J are TRBV4-3 and TRBJ1-6; no clear D gene. The CDR3 is 15 amino acids. Per germline, CDR1 LGHNA and CDR2 YSLEER. CDR3 sequence (DNA): TGCGCCTGCAGCCAAGAAGGGCTGAATAATTCACCCCTCAACTTT. Protein product: CACSQEGLNNSPLNF.

For this clonotype: One junction end does not reproduce the germline sequence, and a read error may be involved. The chain recombines TRBV12-3 or TRBV12-4 with TRBJ2-1; weak D call: TRBD1 (6 bases). The CDR3 covers 15 residues. This CDR3 is CASSLKHGQYDEQFF. The CDR3 DNA reads as TGTGCCAGTAGTTTAAAACATGGACAGTACGATGAGCAGTTCTTC.

About this clonotype itself: The junction and the germline gene differ at one end; a read error may be behind it. V is TRBV7-8 and J is TRBJ1-5; 10 positions match TRBD1. CDR3 size: 15 residues. Per the germline V gene, CDR1 is SGHVS and CDR2 is FQNEAQ. In DNA form, the CDR3 reads TGTGCTAGCAGCTTAGGGACAGGGGAGAATCAGTCCCAGCATTTT. It is translated as CASSLGTGENQSQHF.

This clonotype was detected ten times or more. The V gene is TRBV28, the J gene TRBJ2-1; 9 positions match TRBD2. The germline V gene has CDR1 MDHEN and CDR2 SYDVKM. The CDR3 covers 14 residues. V shed 4 bases and J 6 bases; nucleotides not matched to a gene: 4. In DNA form, the CDR3 reads TGTGCCAGCAGTTCGGGACTAGCTGGCAATGAGCAGTTCTTC. Amino acids: CASSSGLAGNEQFF.

This clonotype was counted a single time. One end of the junction is discordant with germline, which a read error may explain. This rearrangement joins TRBV6-1 to TRBJ2-1; possibly TRBD1 for D (8 bases). The germline gives CDR1 MNHNS, CDR2 SASEGT. There are 17 residues in the CDR3. The CDR3, as DNA: TGTGCCAGCAGTGAAGCGGGAGGGACAGGCTCCTACAGTGAGCAGTTCTTC. It encodes CASSEAGGTGSYSEQFF.

The count of this clonotype is one. It may be a read error: a sequence one base away is much more abundant. V usage is TRBV10-3 and J usage is TRBJ2-3, with a possible D match to TRBD2 (6 bases). CDR3 length: 16 residues. Germline CDR1 and CDR2: ENHRY and SYGVKD. CDR3: CVISRTRGTSTDTQYF. The CDR3 DNA follows: TGTGTCATCAGTCGAACGAGAGGGACTAGCACAGATACGCAGTATTTT.

This clonotype was recorded once. With a much larger clone just one base away, this may be a read error. J is TRBJ1-6 and V is TRBV4-1; D is uncertain. Germline V CDR1 and CDR2: MGHRA, YSYEKL. This CDR3 is 13 amino acids long. The germline V and J ends were trimmed by 2 bases and 11 bases, with 10 bases remaining between them. The CDR3 DNA is TGCGCCAGCAGCCAAACTCAGCTTCCACCCCTCCACTTT. As protein: CASSQTQLPPLHF.

For this clonotype: The junction does not match germline at one end; this may be a read error. The rearrangement joins TRBV28 to TRBJ2-7; unclear D gene. CDR3 length equals 14 residues. The germline gives CDR1 MDHEN, CDR2 SYDVKM. CDR3: CASSFPGFRYGQYF. DNA for the CDR3: TGTGCCAGCAGTTTTCCTGGATTTAGATACGGGCAGTACTTC.

This sequence joins TRBV6-5 and TRBJ2-2, with TRBD2 matching 12 bases. The V gene end was trimmed by 6 bases and the J gene end by 2 bases; junction bases not matched to a gene: 7. CDR1 and CDR2 from the germline V gene are MNHEY and SVGAGI. CDR3 length: 17 residues. Here the CDR3 reads CASSRTGLAGNTGELFF. DNA for the CDR3: TGTGCCAGCAGCCGCACAGGACTAGCGGGAAACACCGGGGAGCTGTTTTTT.

The J gene is TRBJ1-5, the V gene TRBV9; 7 nucleotides match TRBD1. CDR1 SGDLS and CDR2 YYNGEE come from the germline V gene. The CDR3 is made up of 17 amino acids. V lost 3 bases and J lost 3; bases outside the gene matches: 12. Written as DNA, the CDR3 is TGTGCCAGCAGCGCACGGGACAGACCCTATATCAATCAGCCCCAGCATTTT. Translated, it gives CASSARDRPYINQPQHF. Complete variable domain (other parts from reference TRBV9 and TRBJ1-5): DSGVTQTPKHLITATGQRVTLRCSPRSGDLSVYWYQQSLDQGLQFLIQYYNGEERAKGNILERFSAQQFPDLHSELNLSSLELGDSALYFCASSARDRPYINQPQHFGDGTRLSIL.

In regard to this clonotype: The junction and the germline gene differ at one end; a read error may be behind it. V and J are TRBV6-1 and TRBJ1-3, with a weak D call TRBD1 (6 bases). The CDR3 runs to 17 residues. Germline lookup yields CDR1 MNHNS and CDR2 SASEGT. The CDR3 DNA reads TGTGCCAGCAGTGAAGGGGGACACCTCTTATCTGAAAACACCATATATTTT. It translates to CASSEGGHLLSENTIYF.

About this clonotype: It may be a read error: a sequence one base away is much more abundant. The chain recombines TRBV29-1 with TRBJ1-2, with 10 bases identical to TRBD1. The ends lost 6 bases at V and 8 bases at J; junction bases unmatched: 12. Germline values: CDR1 SQVTM, CDR2 ANQGSEA. The CDR3 consists of 14 residues. DNA for the CDR3: TGCAGCGTCTGGGACCCTGACAGGGGGCAAGGCTACACCTTC. It encodes CSVWDPDRGQGYTF.

With regard to this clonotype: The CDR3 does not end in the conserved phenylalanine or tryptophan, so this is likely a read error. The chain has TRBV7-8 and TRBJ1-5; D gene ambiguous. The CDR3 spans 15 residues. Germline V lookup: CDR1 SGHVS, CDR2 FQNEAQ. Between the trimmed V and J ends, which lost 1 base and 4 bases, there was a span of 11 bases. CDR3 nucleotides: TGTGCCAGCAGCTTAGTTAGTAGTAGTAATCAGCCCCAGCATCTT. This encodes CASSLVSSSNQPQHL.

With respect to this clonotype: Since a much larger clone is just one base distant, this may be a read error. The gene calls are TRBV10-3 and TRBJ2-1, with 9 nucleotides matching TRBD2. V lost 11 bases, J lost 5 bases, and 13 bases stayed unmatched. The germline V gene encodes CDR1 ENHRY and CDR2 SYGVKD. The CDR3 is 15 residues long. CDR3 coding DNA: TGTGCCTCAGCTAGCAGCGGGAGGTCCGACAATGAGCAGTTCTTC. As protein: CASASSGRSDNEQFF.

V and J are TRBV6-6 and TRBJ2-7, with TRBD2 matching over 7 bases. Trimming took 9 bases from V and 5 from J; bases not matched to a gene: 19. The CDR3 consists of 16 residues. Germline V gene lookup returns CDR1 MNHNY and CDR2 SVGAGI (reference sequence). Here the CDR3 reads CASTPLLEGGRNEQYF. The CDR3, as DNA: TGTGCCAGTACCCCACTCTTAGAGGGAGGGAGAAACGAGCAGTACTTC.

This clonotype was observed at least ten times. V gene TRBV11-2 combines with J gene TRBJ2-3; D gene uncertain. Per germline, CDR1 SGHAT and CDR2 FQNNGV. The CDR3 extends over 13 amino acids. V lost 2 bases and J 3 bases, leaving 6 bases between the germline ends. The CDR3, as DNA: TGTGCCAGCAGCTTACCCGGAACAGATACGCAGTATTTT. This sequence encodes CASSLPGTDTQYF.

Only a few counts were recorded for this clonotype. V usage is TRBV11-2 and J usage is TRBJ2-5, with 9 bases aligning to TRBD2. The CDR3 has 17 residues. Germline loops: CDR1 SGHAT, CDR2 FQNNGV. J was trimmed by 3 bases and V by 5 bases; bases with no gene match: 13. The CDR3 sequence is CASSPNAPTSGKETQYF. The CDR3 DNA reads TGTGCCAGCAGCCCAAATGCCCCGACTAGCGGAAAAGAGACCCAGTACTTC. Combining the CDR3 with reference TRBV11-2 and TRBJ2-5 gives the whole variable domain EAGVAQSPRYKIIEKRQSVAFWCNPISGHATLYWYQQILGQGPKLLIQFQNNGVVDDSQLPKDRFSAERLKGVDSTLKIQPAKLEDSAVYLCASSPNAPTSGKETQYFGPGTRLLVL.

This clonotype was observed many times. As DNA, the CDR3 is TGCAGCTTCCGGGACCTGAATGGCTACACCTTC. This translates into CSFRDLNGYTF. The chain recombines TRBV29-1 with TRBJ1-2; maybe TRBD1 (5 bases). The germline gives CDR1 SQVTM, CDR2 ANQGSEA. The CDR3 contains 11 residues. V dropped 8 bases and J dropped 6 bases, with 13 bases sitting between them. Full variable domain (missing parts from reference TRBV29-1 and TRBJ1-2): SAVISQKPSRDICQRGTSLTIQCQVDSQVTMMFWYRQQPGQSLTLIATANQGSEATYESGFVIDKFPISRPNLTFSTLTVSNMSPEDSSIYLCSFRDLNGYTFGSGTRLTVV.

This clonotype was detected only a few times. J is TRBJ2-7 and V is TRBV10-3; weak D call: TRBD2 (7 bases). This CDR3 has 16 amino acids. The V end lost 3 bases, the J end lost 5 bases, and 20 bases lay between the germline ends. Germline V gene sequence: CDR1 ENHRY, CDR2 SYGVKD. DNA for the CDR3: TGTGCCATCAGTGAACAAACAGGGAGGGTCCTCCACGAGCAGTACTTC. This sequence encodes CAISEQTGRVLHEQYF.

The count of this clonotype is one. Likely a read error: the CDR3 ends without its conserved phenylalanine or tryptophan. The chain joins TRBV7-8 to TRBJ2-3, with 15 bases that match TRBD2. This CDR3 region has 16 residues. Germline V lookup: CDR1 SGHVS, CDR2 FQNEAQ. For the CDR3, the DNA is TGTGCCGGCAGCTCCCCCGGGACTAGCGGGAGGAGTACGCAGTATTCT. Its translation: CAGSSPGTSGRSTQYS.

The chain employs TRBV29-1 and TRBJ2-2, with 10 bases aligning to TRBD2. J lost 2 bases, V lost 4 bases, and 7 bases had no gene match. Germline V lookup: CDR1 SQVTM, CDR2 ANQGSEA. This CDR3 has 16 amino acids. The CDR3 loop reads CSVAGLASTNTGELFF. DNA for the CDR3: TGCAGCGTTGCGGGACTAGCGTCAACTAACACCGGGGAGCTGTTTTTT.